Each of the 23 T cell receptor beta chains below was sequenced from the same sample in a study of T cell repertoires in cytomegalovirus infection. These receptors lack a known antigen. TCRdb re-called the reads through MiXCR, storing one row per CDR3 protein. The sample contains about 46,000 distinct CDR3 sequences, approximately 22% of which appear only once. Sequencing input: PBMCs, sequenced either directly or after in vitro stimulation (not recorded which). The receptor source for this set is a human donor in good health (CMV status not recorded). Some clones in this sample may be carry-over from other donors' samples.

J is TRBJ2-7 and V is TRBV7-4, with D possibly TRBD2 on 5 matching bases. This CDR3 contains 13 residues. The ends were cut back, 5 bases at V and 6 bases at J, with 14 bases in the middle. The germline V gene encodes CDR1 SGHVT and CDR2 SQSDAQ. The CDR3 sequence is CASSHAPGFEQYF. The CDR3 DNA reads TGTGCCAGCAGCCACGCCCCGGGGTTCGAGCAGTACTTC.

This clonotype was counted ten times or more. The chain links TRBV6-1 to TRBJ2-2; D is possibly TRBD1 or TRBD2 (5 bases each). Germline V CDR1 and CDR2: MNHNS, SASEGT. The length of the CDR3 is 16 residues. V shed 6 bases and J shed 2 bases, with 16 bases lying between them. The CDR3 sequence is CASSLLRRDNTGELFF. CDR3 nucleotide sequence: TGTGCCAGCAGCCTACTGCGCCGGGACAACACCGGGGAGCTGTTTTTT.

CDR3 protein: CASSNSYGYTF. As DNA, the CDR3 is TGTGCCAGCAGCAATTCCTATGGCTACACCTTC. The chain uses TRBV11-2 and TRBJ1-2; unclear D gene. CDR3 size: 11 residues. CDR1 and CDR2 from the germline V gene are SGHAT and FQNNGV. The V gene lost 5 bases and the J gene lost 4 bases, with 5 bases spanning the gap. Filled out from reference TRBV11-2 and TRBJ1-2, the complete variable domain reads EAGVAQSPRYKIIEKRQSVAFWCNPISGHATLYWYQQILGQGPKLLIQFQNNGVVDDSQLPKDRFSAERLKGVDSTLKIQPAKLEDSAVYLCASSNSYGYTFGSGTRLTVV.

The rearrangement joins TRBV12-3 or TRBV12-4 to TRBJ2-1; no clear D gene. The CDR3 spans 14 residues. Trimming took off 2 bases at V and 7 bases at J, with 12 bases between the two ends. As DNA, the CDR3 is TGTGCCAGCAGTTTAATGGGGATGTGGAATGAGCAGTTCTTC. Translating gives CASSLMGMWNEQFF.

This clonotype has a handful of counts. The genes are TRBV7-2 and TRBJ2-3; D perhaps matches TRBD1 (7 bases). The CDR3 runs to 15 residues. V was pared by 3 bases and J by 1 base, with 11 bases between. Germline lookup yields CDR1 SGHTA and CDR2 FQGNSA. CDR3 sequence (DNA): TGTGCCAGCAGCTTTTCCAGGGGGGGCACAGATACGCAGTATTTT. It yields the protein CASSFSRGGTDTQYF.

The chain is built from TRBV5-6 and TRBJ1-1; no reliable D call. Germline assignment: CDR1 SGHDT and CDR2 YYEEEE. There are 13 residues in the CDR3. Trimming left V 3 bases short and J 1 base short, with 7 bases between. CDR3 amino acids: CASSSFRNTEAFF. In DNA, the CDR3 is TGTGCCAGCAGCTCCTTCAGGAACACTGAAGCTTTCTTT.

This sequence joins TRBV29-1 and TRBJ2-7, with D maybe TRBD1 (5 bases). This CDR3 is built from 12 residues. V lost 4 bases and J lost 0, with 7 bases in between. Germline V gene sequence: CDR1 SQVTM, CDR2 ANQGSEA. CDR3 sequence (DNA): TGCAGCGTTGGGGGCCGCTCCTACGAGCAGTACTTC. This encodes CSVGGRSYEQYF.

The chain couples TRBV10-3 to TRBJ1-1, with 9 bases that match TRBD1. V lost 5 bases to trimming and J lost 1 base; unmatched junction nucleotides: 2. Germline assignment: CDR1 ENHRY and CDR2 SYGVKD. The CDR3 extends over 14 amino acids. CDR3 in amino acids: CAISRTGANTEAFF. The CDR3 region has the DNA TGTGCCATCAGTCGGACAGGGGCGAACACTGAAGCTTTCTTT.

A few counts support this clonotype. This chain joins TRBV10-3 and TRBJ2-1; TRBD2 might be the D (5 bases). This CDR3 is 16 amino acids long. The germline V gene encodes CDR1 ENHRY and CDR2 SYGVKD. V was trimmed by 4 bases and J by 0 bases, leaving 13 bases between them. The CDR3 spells CAISGGRRVSYNEQFF. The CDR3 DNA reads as TGTGCCATCAGTGGAGGGAGACGAGTCTCCTACAATGAGCAGTTCTTC.

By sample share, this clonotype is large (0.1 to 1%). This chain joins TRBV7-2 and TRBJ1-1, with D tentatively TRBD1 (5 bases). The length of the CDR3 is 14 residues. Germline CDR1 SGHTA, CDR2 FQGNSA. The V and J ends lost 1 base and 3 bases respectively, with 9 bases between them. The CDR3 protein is CASSLVGRDTEAFF. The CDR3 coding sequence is TGTGCCAGCAGCTTAGTGGGCAGGGACACTGAAGCTTTCTTT.

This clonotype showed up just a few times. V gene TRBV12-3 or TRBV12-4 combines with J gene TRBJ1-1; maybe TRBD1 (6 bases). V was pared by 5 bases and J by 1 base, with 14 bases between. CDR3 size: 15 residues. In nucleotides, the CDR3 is TGTGCCAGCAGTCTCCATACAGGGACGAACACTGAAGCTTTCTTT. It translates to CASSLHTGTNTEAFF.

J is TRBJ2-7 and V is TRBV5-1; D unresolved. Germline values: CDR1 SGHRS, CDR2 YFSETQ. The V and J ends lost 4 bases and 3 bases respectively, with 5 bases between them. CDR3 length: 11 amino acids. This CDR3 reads CASSDVYEQYF. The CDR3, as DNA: TGCGCCAGCAGCGACGTCTACGAGCAGTACTTC.

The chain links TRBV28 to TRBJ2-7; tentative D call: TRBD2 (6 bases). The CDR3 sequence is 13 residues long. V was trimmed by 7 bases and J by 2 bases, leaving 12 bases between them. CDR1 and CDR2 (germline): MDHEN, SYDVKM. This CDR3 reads CASNVASAYEQYF. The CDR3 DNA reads TGTGCCAGCAACGTGGCTAGCGCCTACGAGCAGTACTTC.

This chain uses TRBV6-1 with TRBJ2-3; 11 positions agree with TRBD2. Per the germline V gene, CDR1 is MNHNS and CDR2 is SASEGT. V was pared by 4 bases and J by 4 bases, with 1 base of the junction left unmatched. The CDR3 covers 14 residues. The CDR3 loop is CASSAGLAADTQYF. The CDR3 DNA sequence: TGTGCCAGCAGTGCGGGACTAGCGGCAGATACGCAGTATTTT.

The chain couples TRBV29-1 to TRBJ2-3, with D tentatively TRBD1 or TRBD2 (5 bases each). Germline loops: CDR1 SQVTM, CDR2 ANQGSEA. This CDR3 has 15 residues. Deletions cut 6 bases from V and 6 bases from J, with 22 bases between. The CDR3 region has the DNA TGCAGCGTCACCCCTGGGACCCCATCCCTTGATACGCAGTATTTT. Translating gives CSVTPGTPSLDTQYF.

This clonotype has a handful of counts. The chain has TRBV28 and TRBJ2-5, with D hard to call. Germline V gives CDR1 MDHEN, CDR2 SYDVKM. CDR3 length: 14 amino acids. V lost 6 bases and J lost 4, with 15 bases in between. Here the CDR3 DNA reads TGTGCCAGCAGCTCCTATTACGTGGGAGAGACCCAGTACTTC. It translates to CASSSYYVGETQYF.

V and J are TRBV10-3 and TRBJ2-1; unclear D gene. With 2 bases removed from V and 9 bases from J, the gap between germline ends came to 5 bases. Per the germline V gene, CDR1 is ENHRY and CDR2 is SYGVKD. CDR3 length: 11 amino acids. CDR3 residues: CAISEMFEQFF. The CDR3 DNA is TGTGCCATCAGTGAGATGTTTGAGCAGTTCTTC.

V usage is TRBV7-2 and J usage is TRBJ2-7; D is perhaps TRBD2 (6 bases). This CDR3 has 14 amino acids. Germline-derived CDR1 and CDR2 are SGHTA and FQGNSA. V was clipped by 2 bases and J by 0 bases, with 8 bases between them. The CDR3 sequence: CASSLYGGSYEQYF. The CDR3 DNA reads TGTGCCAGCAGCTTATACGGGGGCTCCTACGAGCAGTACTTC.

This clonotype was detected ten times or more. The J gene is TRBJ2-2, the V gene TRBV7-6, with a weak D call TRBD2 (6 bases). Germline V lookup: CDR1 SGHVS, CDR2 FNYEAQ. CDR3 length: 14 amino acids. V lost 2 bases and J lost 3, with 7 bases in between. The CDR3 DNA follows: TGTGCCAGCAGCTTATGGGGGGACACCGGGGAGCTGTTTTTT. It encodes CASSLWGDTGELFF.

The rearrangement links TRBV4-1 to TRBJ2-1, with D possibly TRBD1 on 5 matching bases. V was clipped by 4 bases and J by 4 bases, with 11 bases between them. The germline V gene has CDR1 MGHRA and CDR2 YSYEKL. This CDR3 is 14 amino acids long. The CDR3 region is CASSRAAGYNEQFF. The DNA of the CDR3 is TGCGCCAGCAGCCGGGCGGCAGGGTACAATGAGCAGTTCTTC.

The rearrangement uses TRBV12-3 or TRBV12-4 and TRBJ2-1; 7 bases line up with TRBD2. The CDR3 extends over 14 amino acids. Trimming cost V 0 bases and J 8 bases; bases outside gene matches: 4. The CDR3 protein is CASSLAGTIDEQFF. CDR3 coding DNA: TGTGCCAGCAGTTTAGCTGGGACTATAGATGAGCAGTTCTTC.

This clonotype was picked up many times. CDR3: CASSLSGSGEVFTYNEQFF. CDR3 nucleotide sequence: TGTGCCAGCAGTTTATCCGGGTCTGGGGAGGTCTTCACCTACAATGAGCAGTTCTTC. J is TRBJ2-1 and V is TRBV12-3 or TRBV12-4, with a weak D call TRBD2 (6 bases). The V end lost 2 bases, the J end lost 2 bases, and 22 bases lay between the germline ends. The CDR3 has 19 residues.

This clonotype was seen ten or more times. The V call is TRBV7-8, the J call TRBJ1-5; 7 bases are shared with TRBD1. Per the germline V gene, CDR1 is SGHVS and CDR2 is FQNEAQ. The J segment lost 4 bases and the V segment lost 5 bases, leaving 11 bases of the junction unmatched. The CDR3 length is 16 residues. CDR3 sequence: CASSASRGQRNQPQHF. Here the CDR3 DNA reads TGTGCCAGCAGCGCTTCAAGGGGACAGAGGAATCAGCCCCAGCATTTT.